Shown below are 16 T cell receptor beta chains from a single sample sequenced in a study of blood T cell repertoires in COVID-19. Sequencing was performed with immunoSEQ multiplex PCR; in TCRdb, only in-frame clones are kept and a portion is missing. The sample has about 74,000 clones; 88% are singletons. Sample: peripheral blood. The receptors were gathered from a woman older than 75 with acute or convalescent COVID-19.

The chain has TRBV2 and TRBJ1-5, with a possible D match to TRBD1 (5 bases). The CDR3 runs 14 residues. V was clipped by 2 bases and J by 5 bases, with 10 bases between them. Germline CDR1 is SNHLY and CDR2 is FYNNEI. The CDR3 sequence is CASSEQGRYQPQHF. For the CDR3, the DNA is TGTGCCAGCAGTGAACAGGGTCGATATCAGCCCCAGCATTTT. The whole variable domain, remainder taken from reference TRBV2 and TRBJ1-5, is EPEVTQTPSHQVTQMGQEVILRCVPISNHLYFYWYRQILGQKVEFLVSFYNNEISEKSEIFDDQFSVERPDGSNFTLKIRSTKLEDSAMYFCASSEQGRYQPQHFGDGTRLSIL.

This chain links TRBV2 with TRBJ2-1, with D tentatively TRBD2 (6 bases). CDR3 size: 16 residues. Between the trimmed V and J ends, which lost 6 bases and 1 base, there was a span of 16 bases. The germline gives CDR1 SNHLY, CDR2 FYNNEI. DNA of the CDR3: TGTGCCAGCAGCCCCGGCCAGAGCGGGTCCTACAATGAGCAGTTCTTC. Its translation is CASSPGQSGSYNEQFF.

The CDR3 DNA reads TGTGCCACCAGTGATCCTCTCGGCACAGATACGCAGTATTTT. Amino acid sequence: CATSDPLGTDTQYF. This rearrangement joins TRBV24-1 to TRBJ2-3, with D hard to call. The V gene's germline CDR1 is KGHDR and CDR2 SFDVKD. Between the trimmed V and J ends, which lost 3 bases and 1 base, there was a span of 7 bases. The CDR3 length is 14 residues.

This chain uses TRBV19 with TRBJ1-2; 11 bases line up with TRBD1. The V gene end was trimmed by 3 bases and the J gene end by 3 bases; junction bases not matched to a gene: 6. CDR3 length equals 16 residues. Germline V gives CDR1 LNHDA, CDR2 SQIVND (reference sequence). The CDR3 DNA reads as TGTGCCAGTAGTATCGCGGGGGGACAGGGGGACTATGGCTACACCTTC. Protein product: CASSIAGGQGDYGYTF.

The chain is built from TRBV30 and TRBJ2-3, with D unresolved. The CDR3 is made up of 15 amino acids. Germline assignment: CDR1 GTSNPN and CDR2 SVGIG (reference sequence). V lost 0 bases and J lost 2, with 12 bases in between. CDR3 amino acids: CAWSVPPASTDTQYF. As DNA, the CDR3 is TGTGCCTGGAGTGTACCCCCAGCGTCCACAGATACGCAGTATTTT.

CDR3 in amino acids: CASSVGSSSEQFF. CDR3 nucleotides: TGTGCCAGCAGCGTAGGCTCTAGTTCTGAGCAGTTCTTC. The chain is built from TRBV9 and TRBJ2-1; no reliable D call. This CDR3 region has 13 residues. Deletions cut 0 bases from V and 9 bases from J, with 10 bases between. Looked up from germline, CDR1 is SGDLS and CDR2 is YYNGEE.

This clone is a singleton in its sample. V is TRBV3-1 (or the pseudogene TRBV3-2) and J is TRBJ2-7; TRBD2 agrees at 7 bases. With 2 bases clipped from V and 3 bases from J, the junction kept 4 bases outside the gene matches. This CDR3 region has 14 residues. Germline V gives CDR1 LGHDT, CDR2 YNNKEL (reference sequence). CDR3 DNA sequence: TGTGCCAGCAGCCAAACTAGCGCAAACTACGAGCAGTACTTC. Amino acids: CASSQTSANYEQYF.

The rearrangement links TRBV4-1 to TRBJ2-1; 12 bases align to TRBD2. V dropped 4 bases and J dropped 0; count of bases not matched to a gene: 10. The CDR3 contains 19 residues. Germline loops: CDR1 MGHRA, CDR2 YSYEKL. CDR3: CASSPWTSGNIFSYNEQFF. The CDR3 region has the DNA TGCGCCAGCAGCCCATGGACTAGCGGGAATATTTTCTCCTACAATGAGCAGTTCTTC.

The rearrangement joins TRBV18 to TRBJ2-1, with 9 bases lining up with TRBD1. CDR1 and CDR2 from the germline V gene are KGHSH and LQKENI. V was clipped by 6 bases and J by 6 bases; unmatched bases: 9. The CDR3 is made up of 15 amino acids. This chain's CDR3 is CASSPGTGLFNEQFF. The CDR3 bases are TGTGCCAGCTCGCCCGGGACAGGGCTTTTCAATGAGCAGTTCTTC.

This clone was recorded only once. This chain connects TRBV5-6 to TRBJ1-2; D gene unclear. V was cut by 3 bases and J by 4 bases, with 4 bases left in between. The length of the CDR3 is 11 residues. Germline CDR1 SGHDT, CDR2 YYEEEE. As DNA, the CDR3 is TGTGCCAGCAGCTGGAGCTATGGCTACACCTTC. Translation: CASSWSYGYTF.

This chain joins TRBV11-2 and TRBJ2-5, with 12 bases lining up with TRBD1. Germline trimming cut 4 bases from V and 5 bases from J; bases unmatched to any gene: 11. Germline V gene sequence: CDR1 SGHAT, CDR2 FQNNGV. There are 17 residues in the CDR3. The chain's CDR3 is CASSSGTGGAWTETQYF. CDR3 sequence (DNA): TGTGCCAGCAGCTCCGGGACAGGGGGCGCTTGGACGGAGACCCAGTACTTC.

The rearrangement uses TRBV7-8 and TRBJ2-1; perhaps TRBD1 as D (5 bases). CDR1 and CDR2 (germline): SGHVS, FQNEAQ. The CDR3 extends over 14 amino acids. The germline V and J ends were trimmed by 4 bases and 4 bases, with 11 bases remaining between them. This chain's CDR3 is CASSSYRGYNEQFF. Written as DNA, the CDR3 is TGTGCCAGCAGCTCATATAGGGGATACAATGAGCAGTTCTTC.

V gene TRBV9 combines with J gene TRBJ1-3; tentative D call: TRBD1 (6 bases). The V end was cut by 2 bases, the J end by 7 bases, with 7 bases between. The germline V gene encodes CDR1 SGDLS and CDR2 YYNGEE. The CDR3 spans 12 residues. DNA of the CDR3: TGTGCCAGCAGCGTTACAGGGAACACCATATATTTT. It encodes CASSVTGNTIYF.

This rearrangement joins TRBV2 to TRBJ1-1; D is unclear. V lost 7 bases, J lost 4 bases, and 10 bases lay in between. The germline V gene encodes CDR1 SNHLY and CDR2 FYNNEI. CDR3 size: 12 residues. CDR3 sequence: CASKIPGTEAFF. In nucleotides, the CDR3 is TGTGCCAGCAAGATTCCCGGCACTGAAGCTTTCTTT.

The V gene is TRBV7-6, the J gene TRBJ2-5; D is possibly TRBD2 (5 bases). In germline, CDR1 is SGHVS, CDR2 FNYEAQ. CDR3 size: 13 residues. The V gene lost 5 bases and the J gene lost 5 bases, with 12 bases spanning the gap. The CDR3 DNA reads TGTGCCAGCAGCCGGTCGGGGAGCGAGACCCAGTACTTC. Its protein product is CASSRSGSETQYF.

V gene TRBV2 combines with J gene TRBJ2-7, with TRBD1 matching over 7 bases. The CDR3 loop spans 15 amino acids. Germline lookup yields CDR1 SNHLY and CDR2 FYNNEI. J lost 0 bases, V lost 0 bases, and 2 bases had no gene match. CDR3 coding DNA: TGTGCCAGCAGTGAAGCAAGGGACAGCTCCTACGAGCAGTACTTC. This codes for CASSEARDSSYEQYF.